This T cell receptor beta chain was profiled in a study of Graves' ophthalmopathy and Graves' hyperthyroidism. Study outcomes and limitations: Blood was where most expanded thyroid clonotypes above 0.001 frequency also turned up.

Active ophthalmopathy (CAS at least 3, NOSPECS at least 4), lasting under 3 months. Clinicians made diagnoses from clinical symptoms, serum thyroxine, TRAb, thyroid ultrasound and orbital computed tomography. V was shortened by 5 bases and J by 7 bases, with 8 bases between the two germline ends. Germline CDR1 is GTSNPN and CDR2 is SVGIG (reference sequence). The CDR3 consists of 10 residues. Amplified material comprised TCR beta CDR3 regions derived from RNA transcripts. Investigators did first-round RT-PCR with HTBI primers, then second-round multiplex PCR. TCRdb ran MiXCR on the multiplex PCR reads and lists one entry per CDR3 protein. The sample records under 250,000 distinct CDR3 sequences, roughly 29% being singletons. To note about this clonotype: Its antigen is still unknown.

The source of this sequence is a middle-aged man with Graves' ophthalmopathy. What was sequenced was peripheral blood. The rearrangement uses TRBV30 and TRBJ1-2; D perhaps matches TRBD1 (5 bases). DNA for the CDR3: TGTGCCTGGGGGACCGGTGGCTACACCTTC. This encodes CAWGTGGYTF.